This T cell receptor beta chain was recorded in a study of PD-1 blockade in classical Hodgkin lymphoma. General study points: Nivolumab starters within 1 year of ASCT were excluded. With CD4+ cells, TCR diversity rose significantly by C4D1, but not with CD8+ cells. A reduction in baseline TCR diversity was reportedly seen in newly diagnosed patients relative to healthy donors.

The germline V gene encodes CDR1 SGHRS and CDR2 YFSETQ. The V end was cut by 1 base, the J end by 2 bases, with 6 bases between. The CDR3 loop spans 13 amino acids. The table came from immunoSEQ multiplex PCR; TCRdb's copy has only in-frame clones and leaves some out. The sample has about 25,000 clones, around 81% seen once. Each patient experienced a relapse that followed autologous stem cell transplantation, and brentuximab vedotin exposure varied. Complete response, partial response or progressive disease made up the best responses. Regarding this clone: Its matching antigen is unknown. Within the sample, other DNA sequences also encode this same CDR3.

Sequencing was performed on peripheral blood mononuclear cells (PBMCs), taken before the second cycle of nivolumab. This chain joins TRBV5-1 and TRBJ1-1; unclear D gene. This TCR was sampled from a human donor with classical Hodgkin lymphoma. This CDR3 is CASSLLENTEAFF. For the CDR3, the DNA is TGCGCCAGCAGCTTGCTTGAAAACACTGAAGCTTTCTTT.